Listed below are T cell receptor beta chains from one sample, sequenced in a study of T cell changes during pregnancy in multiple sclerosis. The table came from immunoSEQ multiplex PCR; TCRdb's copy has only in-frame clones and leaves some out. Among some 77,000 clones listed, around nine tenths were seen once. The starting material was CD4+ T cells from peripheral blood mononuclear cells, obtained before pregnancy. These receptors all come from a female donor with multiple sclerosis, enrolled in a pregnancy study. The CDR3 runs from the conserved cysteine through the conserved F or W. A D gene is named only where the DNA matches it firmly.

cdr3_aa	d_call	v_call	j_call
CASSFSTTNQPQHF	NA	TRBV27	TRBJ1-5
CASSDQGAQPQHF	TRBD1	TRBV6-1	TRBJ1-5
CASSMGQGATNEKLFF	TRBD1	TRBV5-1	TRBJ1-4
CASSIPSTGGTDTQYF	TRBD1	TRBV19	TRBJ2-3
CAWSIAAGGVTDTQYF	TRBD2	TRBV30	TRBJ2-3
CASSSRDRVNEQYF	TRBD1	TRBV6-6	TRBJ2-7
CASTSGTGWGNTEAFF	TRBD1	TRBV19	TRBJ1-1
CASSLSKVRGAFSNQPQHF	TRBD1	TRBV28	TRBJ1-5
CAISADRGVYGYTF	TRBD1	TRBV10-3	TRBJ1-2
CASSSGQVSNQPQHF	TRBD1	TRBV5-6	TRBJ1-5
CASSGGPDVYNYGYTF	TRBD1	TRBV10-3	TRBJ1-2